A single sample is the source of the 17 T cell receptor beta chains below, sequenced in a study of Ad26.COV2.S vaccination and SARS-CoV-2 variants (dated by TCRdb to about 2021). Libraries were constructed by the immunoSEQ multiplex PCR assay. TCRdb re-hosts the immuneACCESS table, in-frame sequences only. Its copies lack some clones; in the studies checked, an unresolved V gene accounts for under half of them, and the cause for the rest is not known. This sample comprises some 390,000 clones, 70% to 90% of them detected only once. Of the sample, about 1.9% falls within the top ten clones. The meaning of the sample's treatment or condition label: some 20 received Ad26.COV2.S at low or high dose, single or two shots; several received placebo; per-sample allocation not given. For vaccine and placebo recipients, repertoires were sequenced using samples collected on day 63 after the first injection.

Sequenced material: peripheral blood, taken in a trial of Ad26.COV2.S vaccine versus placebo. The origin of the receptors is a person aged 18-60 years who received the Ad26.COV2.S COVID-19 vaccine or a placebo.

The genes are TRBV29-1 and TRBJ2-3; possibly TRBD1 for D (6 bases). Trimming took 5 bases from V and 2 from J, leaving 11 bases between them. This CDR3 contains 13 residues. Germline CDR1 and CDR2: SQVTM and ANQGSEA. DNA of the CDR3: TGCAGCGTTATCGAGGGACACACAGATACGCAGTATTTT. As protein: CSVIEGHTDTQYF.

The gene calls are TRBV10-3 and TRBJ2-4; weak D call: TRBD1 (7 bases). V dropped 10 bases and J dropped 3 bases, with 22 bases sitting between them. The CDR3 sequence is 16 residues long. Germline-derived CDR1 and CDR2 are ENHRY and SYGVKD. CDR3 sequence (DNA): TGTGCCACCTCGGAGGGGGCCGAAGGTGGCAAAAACATTCAGTACTTC. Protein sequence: CATSEGAEGGKNIQYF.

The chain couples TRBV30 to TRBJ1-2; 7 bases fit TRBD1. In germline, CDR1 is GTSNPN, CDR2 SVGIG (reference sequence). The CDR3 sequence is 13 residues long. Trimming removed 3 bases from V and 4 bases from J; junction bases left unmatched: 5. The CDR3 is CAWSRQGSYGYTF. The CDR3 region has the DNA TGTGCCTGGAGCAGACAGGGAAGCTATGGCTACACCTTC.

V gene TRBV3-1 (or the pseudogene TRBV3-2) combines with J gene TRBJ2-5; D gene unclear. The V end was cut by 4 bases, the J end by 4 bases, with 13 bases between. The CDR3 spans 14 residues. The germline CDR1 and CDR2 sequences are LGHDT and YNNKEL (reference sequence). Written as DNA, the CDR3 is TGTGCCAGCAGCCCCCGGAGTTCCCGAGAGACCCAGTACTTC. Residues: CASSPRSSRETQYF.

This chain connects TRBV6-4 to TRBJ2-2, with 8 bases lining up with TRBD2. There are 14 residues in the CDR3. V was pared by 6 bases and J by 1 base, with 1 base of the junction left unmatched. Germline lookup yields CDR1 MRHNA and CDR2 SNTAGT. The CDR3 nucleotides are TGTGCCAGCAGAGCGGGAGTGAACACCGGGGAGCTGTTTTTT. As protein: CASRAGVNTGELFF.

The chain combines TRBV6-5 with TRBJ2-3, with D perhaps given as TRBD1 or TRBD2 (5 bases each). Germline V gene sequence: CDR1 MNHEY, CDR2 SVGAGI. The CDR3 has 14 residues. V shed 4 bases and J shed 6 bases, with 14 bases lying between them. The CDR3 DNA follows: TGTGCCAGCAGTTCCGGGACGTCAGGGGATACGCAGTATTTT. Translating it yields CASSSGTSGDTQYF.

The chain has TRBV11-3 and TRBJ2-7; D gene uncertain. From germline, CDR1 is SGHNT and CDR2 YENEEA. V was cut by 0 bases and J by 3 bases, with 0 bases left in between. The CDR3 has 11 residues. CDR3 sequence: CASSLDYEQYF. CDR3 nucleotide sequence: TGTGCCAGCAGCTTAGACTACGAGCAGTACTTC.

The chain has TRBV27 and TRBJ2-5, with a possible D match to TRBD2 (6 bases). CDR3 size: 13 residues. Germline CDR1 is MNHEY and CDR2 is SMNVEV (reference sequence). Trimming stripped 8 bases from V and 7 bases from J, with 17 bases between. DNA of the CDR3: TGTGCCAGCCGGGGGACCCACGTGGGGACCCAGTACTTC. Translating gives CASRGTHVGTQYF.

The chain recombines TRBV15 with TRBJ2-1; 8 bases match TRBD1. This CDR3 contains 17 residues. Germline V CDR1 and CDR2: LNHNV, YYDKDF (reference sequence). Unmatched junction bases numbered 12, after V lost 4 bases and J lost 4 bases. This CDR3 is CATSTPGQDPYYNEQFF. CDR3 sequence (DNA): TGTGCCACCAGCACCCCGGGACAGGACCCATATTACAATGAGCAGTTCTTC.

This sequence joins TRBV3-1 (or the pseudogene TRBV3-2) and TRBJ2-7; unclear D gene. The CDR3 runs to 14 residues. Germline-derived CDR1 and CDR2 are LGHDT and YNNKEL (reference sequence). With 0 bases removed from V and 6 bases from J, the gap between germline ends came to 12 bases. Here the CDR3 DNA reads TGTGCCAGCAGCCAAGAAAAGGCCCGCGGCGAGCAGTACTTC. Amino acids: CASSQEKARGEQYF.

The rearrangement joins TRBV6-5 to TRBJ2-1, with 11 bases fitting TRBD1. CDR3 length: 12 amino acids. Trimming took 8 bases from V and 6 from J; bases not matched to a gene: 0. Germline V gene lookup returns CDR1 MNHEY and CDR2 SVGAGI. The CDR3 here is CASGTGGNEQFF. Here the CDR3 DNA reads TGTGCCAGCGGGACAGGGGGCAATGAGCAGTTCTTC.

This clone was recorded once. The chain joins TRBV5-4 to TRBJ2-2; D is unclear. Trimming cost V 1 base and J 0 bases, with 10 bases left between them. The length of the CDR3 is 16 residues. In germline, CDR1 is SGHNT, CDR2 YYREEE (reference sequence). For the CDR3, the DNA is TGTGCCAGCAGCTTGTCAGCCAGCCCGAACACCGGGGAGCTGTTTTTT. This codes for CASSLSASPNTGELFF. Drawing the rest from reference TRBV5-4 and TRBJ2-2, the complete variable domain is ETGVTQSPTHLIKTRGQQVTLRCSSQSGHNTVSWYQQALGQGPQFIFQYYREEENGRGNFPPRFSGLQFPNYSSELNVNALELDDSALYLCASSLSASPNTGELFFGEGSRLTVL.

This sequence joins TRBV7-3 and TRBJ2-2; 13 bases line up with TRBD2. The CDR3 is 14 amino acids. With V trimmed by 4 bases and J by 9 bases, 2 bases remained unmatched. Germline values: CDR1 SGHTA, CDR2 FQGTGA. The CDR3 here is CASSWTSGSRELFF. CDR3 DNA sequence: TGTGCCAGCAGCTGGACTAGCGGGAGCCGGGAGCTGTTTTTT.

This chain's CDR3 is CATRPGASTDTQYF. DNA of the CDR3: TGTGCCACCAGGCCCGGGGCGAGCACAGATACGCAGTATTTT. The chain recombines TRBV2 with TRBJ2-3; tentatively, D is TRBD1 or TRBD2 (5 bases each). Trimming cost V 10 bases and J 0 bases, with 14 bases left between them. CDR1 SNHLY and CDR2 FYNNEI come from the germline V gene. CDR3 length: 14 amino acids.

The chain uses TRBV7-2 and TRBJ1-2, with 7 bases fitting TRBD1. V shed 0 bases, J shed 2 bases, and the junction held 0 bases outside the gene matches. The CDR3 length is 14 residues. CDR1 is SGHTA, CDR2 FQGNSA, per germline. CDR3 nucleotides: TGTGCCAGCAGCTTAGCGGGACAGAACTATGGCTACACCTTC. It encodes CASSLAGQNYGYTF.

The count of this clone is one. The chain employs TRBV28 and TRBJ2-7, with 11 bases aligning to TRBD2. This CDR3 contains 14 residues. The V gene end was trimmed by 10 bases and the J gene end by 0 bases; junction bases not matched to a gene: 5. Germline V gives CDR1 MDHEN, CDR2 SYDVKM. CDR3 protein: CATGTSGGSYEQYF. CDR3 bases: TGTGCCACAGGAACTAGCGGGGGCTCCTACGAGCAGTACTTC.

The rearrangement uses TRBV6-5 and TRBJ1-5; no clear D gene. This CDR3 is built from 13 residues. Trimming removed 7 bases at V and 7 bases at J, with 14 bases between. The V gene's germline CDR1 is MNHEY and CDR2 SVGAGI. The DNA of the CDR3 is TGTGCCAGCAAGGCCGAGGCGGGGCAGCCCCAGCATTTT. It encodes CASKAEAGQPQHF.